This T cell receptor (beta chain) was identified during a study of CD8+ T cells in alopecia areata. The germline V and J ends were trimmed by 5 bases and 6 bases, with 14 bases remaining between them. This CDR3 region has 14 residues. Germline CDR1 reads LNHDA; CDR2 reads SQIVND (reference sequence). Following extraction, RNA underwent reverse transcription to cDNA, which served as the sequencing template. Only in-frame clones appear in the TCRdb table, and some are missing; sequencing was by immunoSEQ multiplex PCR. Of about 120,000 clones listed, around two fifths are singletons. Samples from alopecia areata patients were lesional scalp punch biopsies and peripheral blood.

This TCR was sampled from a human donor with alopecia areata. Sequencing used CD4+ T cells sorted from blood. The rearrangement joins TRBV19 to TRBJ2-1; D not resolved. The CDR3 nucleotides are TGTGCCAGTAGTCCCCCCTTCTACACCAATGAGCAGTTCTTC. This codes for CASSPPFYTNEQFF.